This TCR beta chain comes out of a study of blood T cells in healthy people across ages. Whole-study context: Capture via template switching afforded approximately one barcoded beta molecule per two T cells.

This clonotype was observed a handful of times. Its target is not known. General study points: Relative to aged donors, long-lived donors carried more naive CD4+ cells and displayed higher diversity.

A second roughly 6 to 11 cycle PCR used barcoded and J-beta primers. A template-switch adaptor containing 12 random nucleotides labeled each cDNA molecule. TCRdb ran MiXCR on the 5' RACE reads and lists one entry per CDR3 protein. The profile shows 1.5 million to 2 million distinct CDR3 sequences, 30% to 35% of them singletons. The germline V gene has CDR1 DFQATT and CDR2 SNEGSKA (reference sequence). The CDR3 totals 14 residues. The ends were cut back, 7 bases at V and 0 bases at J, with 15 bases in the middle. This chain uses TRBV20-1 with TRBJ1-2; D is unclear. This clonotype was obtained from a young woman in good health. Sequences were obtained from blood. Here the CDR3 reads CSVIVSPTNYGYTF. The DNA for the CDR3 is TGCAGTGTGATAGTGTCGCCCACTAACTATGGCTACACCTTC.